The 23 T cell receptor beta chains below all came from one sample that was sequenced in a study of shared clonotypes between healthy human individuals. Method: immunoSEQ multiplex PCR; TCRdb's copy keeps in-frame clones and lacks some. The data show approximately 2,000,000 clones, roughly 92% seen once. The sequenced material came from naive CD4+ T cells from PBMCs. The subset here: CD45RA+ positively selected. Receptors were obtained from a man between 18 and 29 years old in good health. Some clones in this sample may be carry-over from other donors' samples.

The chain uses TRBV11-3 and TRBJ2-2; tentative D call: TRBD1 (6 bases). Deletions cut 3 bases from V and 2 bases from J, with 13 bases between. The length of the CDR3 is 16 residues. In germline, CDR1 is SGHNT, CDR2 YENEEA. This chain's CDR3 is CASSLPTGSNTGELFF. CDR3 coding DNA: TGTGCCAGCAGCTTGCCTACAGGGTCCAACACCGGGGAGCTGTTTTTT. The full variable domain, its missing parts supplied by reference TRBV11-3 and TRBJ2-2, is EAGVVQSPRYKIIEKKQPVAFWCNPISGHNTLYWYLQNLGQGPELLIRYENEEAVDDSQLPKDRFSAERLKGVDSTLKIQPAELGDSAVYLCASSLPTGSNTGELFFGEGSRLTVL.

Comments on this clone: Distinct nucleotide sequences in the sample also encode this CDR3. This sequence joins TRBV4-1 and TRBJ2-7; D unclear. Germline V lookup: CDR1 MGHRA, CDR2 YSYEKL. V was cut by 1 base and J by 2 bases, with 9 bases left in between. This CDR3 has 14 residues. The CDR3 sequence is CASSQVGTTYEQYF. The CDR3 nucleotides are TGCGCCAGCAGCCAAGTTGGTACAACCTACGAGCAGTACTTC.

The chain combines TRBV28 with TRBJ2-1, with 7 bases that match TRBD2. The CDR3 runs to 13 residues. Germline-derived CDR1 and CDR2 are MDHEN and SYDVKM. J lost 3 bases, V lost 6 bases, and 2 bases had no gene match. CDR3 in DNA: TGTGCCAGCAGCCGGGACTACTACAATGAGCAGTTCTTC. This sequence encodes CASSRDYYNEQFF.

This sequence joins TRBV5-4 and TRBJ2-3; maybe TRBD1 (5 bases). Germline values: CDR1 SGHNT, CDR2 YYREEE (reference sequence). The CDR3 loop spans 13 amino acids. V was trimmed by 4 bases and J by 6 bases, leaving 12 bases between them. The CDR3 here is CASSRQLRDTQYF. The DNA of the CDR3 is TGTGCCAGCAGCCGACAGCTCAGGGATACGCAGTATTTT.

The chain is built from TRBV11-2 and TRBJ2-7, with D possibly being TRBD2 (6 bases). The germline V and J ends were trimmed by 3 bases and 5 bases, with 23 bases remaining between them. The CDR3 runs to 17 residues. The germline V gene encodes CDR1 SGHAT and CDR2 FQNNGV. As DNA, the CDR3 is TGTGCCAGCAGCTTTCCCCCCCTAGCGTTATTGAGGGACGAGCAGTACTTC. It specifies CASSFPPLALLRDEQYF.

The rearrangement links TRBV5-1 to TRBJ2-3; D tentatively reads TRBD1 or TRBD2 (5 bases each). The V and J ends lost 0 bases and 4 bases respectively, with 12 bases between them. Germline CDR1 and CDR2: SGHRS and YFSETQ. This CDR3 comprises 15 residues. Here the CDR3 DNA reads TGCGCCAGCAGCTTGGGGGGACGGAGGCCAGATACGCAGTATTTT. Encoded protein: CASSLGGRRPDTQYF.

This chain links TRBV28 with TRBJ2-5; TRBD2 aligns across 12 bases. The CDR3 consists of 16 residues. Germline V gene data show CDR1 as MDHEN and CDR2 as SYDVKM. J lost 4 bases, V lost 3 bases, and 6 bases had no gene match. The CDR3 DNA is TGTGCCAGCAGTTTGGACCTAGCGGGAGGGCCAGAGACCCAGTACTTC. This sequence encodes CASSLDLAGGPETQYF.

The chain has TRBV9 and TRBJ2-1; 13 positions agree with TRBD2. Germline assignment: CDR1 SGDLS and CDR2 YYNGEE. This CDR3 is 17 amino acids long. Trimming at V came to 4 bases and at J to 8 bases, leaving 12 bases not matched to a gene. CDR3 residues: CASSPGGTSGIFYEQFF. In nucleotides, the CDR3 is TGTGCCAGCAGCCCCGGCGGGACTAGCGGGATCTTCTATGAGCAGTTCTTC.

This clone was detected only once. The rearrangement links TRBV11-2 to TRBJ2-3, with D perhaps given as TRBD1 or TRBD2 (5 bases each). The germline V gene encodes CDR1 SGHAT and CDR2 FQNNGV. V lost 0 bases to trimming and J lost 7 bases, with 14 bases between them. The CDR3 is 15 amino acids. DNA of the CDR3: TGTGCCAGCAGCTTAGAAGGGACCCGAAGGAATACGCAGTATTTT. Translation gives CASSLEGTRRNTQYF.

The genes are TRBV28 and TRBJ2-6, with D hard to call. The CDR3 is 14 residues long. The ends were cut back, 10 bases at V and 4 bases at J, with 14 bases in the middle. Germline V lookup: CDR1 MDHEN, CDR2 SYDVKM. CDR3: CATDDKPGANVLTF. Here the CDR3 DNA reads TGTGCCACCGACGACAAACCCGGGGCCAACGTCCTGACTTTC.

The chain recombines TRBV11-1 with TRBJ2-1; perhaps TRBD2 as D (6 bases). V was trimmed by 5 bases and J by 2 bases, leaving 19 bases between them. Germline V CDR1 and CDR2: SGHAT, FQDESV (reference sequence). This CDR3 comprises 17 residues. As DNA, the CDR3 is TGTGCCAGCAGCCTTCCGCCCGGGGCGGGACCCTACAATGAGCAGTTCTTC. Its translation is CASSLPPGAGPYNEQFF.

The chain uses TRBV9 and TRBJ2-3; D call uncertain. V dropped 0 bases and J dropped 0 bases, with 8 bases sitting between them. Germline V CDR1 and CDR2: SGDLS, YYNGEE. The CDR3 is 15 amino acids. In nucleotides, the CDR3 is TGTGCCAGCAGCGTAGCGGCGATAAGCACAGATACGCAGTATTTT. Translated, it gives CASSVAAISTDTQYF.

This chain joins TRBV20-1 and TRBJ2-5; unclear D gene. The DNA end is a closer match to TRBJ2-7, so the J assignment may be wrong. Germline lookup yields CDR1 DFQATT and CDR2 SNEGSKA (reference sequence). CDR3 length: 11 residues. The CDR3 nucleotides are TGCAGTGCTAGGAGGTCGCACGAGCAGTACTTC. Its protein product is CSARRSHEQYF.

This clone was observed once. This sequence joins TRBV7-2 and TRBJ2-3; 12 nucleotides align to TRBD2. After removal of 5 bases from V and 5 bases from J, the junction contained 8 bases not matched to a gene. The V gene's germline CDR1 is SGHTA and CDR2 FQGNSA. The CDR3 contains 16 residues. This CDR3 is CASSIGTSGPRDTQYF. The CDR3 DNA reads TGTGCCAGCAGCATCGGGACTAGCGGGCCTCGAGATACGCAGTATTTT.

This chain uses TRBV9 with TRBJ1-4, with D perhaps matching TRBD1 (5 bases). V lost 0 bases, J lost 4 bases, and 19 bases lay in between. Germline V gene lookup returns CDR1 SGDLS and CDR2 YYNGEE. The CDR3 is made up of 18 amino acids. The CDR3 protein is CASSVEGGRGRINEKLFF. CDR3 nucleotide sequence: TGTGCCAGCAGCGTAGAAGGAGGAAGGGGACGGATTAATGAAAAACTGTTTTTT.

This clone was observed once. The CDR3 sequence: CASSLPGTGQETQYF. The CDR3 coding sequence is TGTGCCAGCAGCCTGCCCGGGACAGGCCAAGAGACCCAGTACTTC. This rearrangement joins TRBV5-4 to TRBJ2-5, with 8 bases aligning to TRBD1. The CDR3 extends over 15 amino acids. The germline V gene has CDR1 SGHNT and CDR2 YYREEE (reference sequence). Trimming cost V 4 bases and J 1 base; bases outside gene matches: 6.

The CDR3: CASRGGTSGSSGEQFF. CDR3 in DNA: TGTGCCAGCCGGGGAGGGACTAGCGGGAGCAGTGGTGAGCAGTTCTTC. The chain carries TRBV2 and TRBJ2-1; the match to TRBD2 covers 14 bases. CDR1 and CDR2 from the germline V gene are SNHLY and FYNNEI. The V segment lost 8 bases and the J segment 9 bases; nucleotides outside the gene matches: 12. CDR3 length: 16 residues.

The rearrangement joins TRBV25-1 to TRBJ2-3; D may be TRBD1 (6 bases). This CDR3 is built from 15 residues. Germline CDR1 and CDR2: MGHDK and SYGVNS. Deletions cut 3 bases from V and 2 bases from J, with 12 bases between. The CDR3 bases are TGTGCCAGCAGTGATTCCCGGACAGCCACAGATACGCAGTATTTT. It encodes CASSDSRTATDTQYF.

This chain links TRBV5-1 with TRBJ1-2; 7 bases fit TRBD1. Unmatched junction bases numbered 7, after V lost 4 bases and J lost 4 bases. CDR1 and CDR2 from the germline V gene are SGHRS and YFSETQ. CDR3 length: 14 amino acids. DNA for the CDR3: TGCGCCAGCAGCCCAGGGGGATTGAGCTATGGCTACACCTTC. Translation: CASSPGGLSYGYTF.

Written as DNA, the CDR3 is TGTGCCTGGAGTAAGTGGGAGCGTCATGAGCAGTTCTTC. Its translation is CAWSKWERHEQFF. The chain couples TRBV30 to TRBJ2-1; D perhaps matches TRBD2 (5 bases). The length of the CDR3 is 13 residues. V was trimmed by 2 bases and J by 8 bases, leaving 13 bases between them. CDR1 GTSNPN and CDR2 SVGIG come from the germline V gene (reference sequence).

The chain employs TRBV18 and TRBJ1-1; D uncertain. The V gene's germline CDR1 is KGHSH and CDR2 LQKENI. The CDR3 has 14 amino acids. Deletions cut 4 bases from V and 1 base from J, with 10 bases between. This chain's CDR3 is CASSRGNRNTEAFF. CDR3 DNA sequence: TGTGCCAGCTCACGCGGAAATCGGAACACTGAAGCTTTCTTT.

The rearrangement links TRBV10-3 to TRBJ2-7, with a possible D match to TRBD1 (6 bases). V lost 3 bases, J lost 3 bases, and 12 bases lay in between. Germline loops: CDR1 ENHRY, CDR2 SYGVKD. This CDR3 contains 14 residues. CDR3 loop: CAISDFQGIYEQYF. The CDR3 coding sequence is TGTGCCATCAGTGATTTTCAGGGGATCTACGAGCAGTACTTC.

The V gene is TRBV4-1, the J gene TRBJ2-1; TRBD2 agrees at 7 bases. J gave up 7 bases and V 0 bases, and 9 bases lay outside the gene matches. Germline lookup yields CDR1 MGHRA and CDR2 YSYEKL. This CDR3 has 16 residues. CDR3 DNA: TGCGCCAGCAGCCAAGACCAGCGGGACCTGTGGAATGAGCAGTTCTTC. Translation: CASSQDQRDLWNEQFF.